The text below deals with one T cell receptor beta chain. Its binding antigen is unknown. Per-base qualities were not stored, and no clone one base away is much larger. TCRbeta CDR3 regions were amplified from genomic DNA using the immunoSEQ Assay, a bias-controlled multiplex PCR. The paper's data handling went like this. Within the assay, amplification of reference gene primers was used to estimate how many nucleated cells each sample contained. To quantify the absolute abundance of each unique TCRbeta CDR3 rearrangement, sequence reads were collapsed and filtered. For each sample, productive Simpson clonality was calculated as the square root of Simpson's diversity index across productive rearrangements. In its TCRdb copy, this immuneACCESS table keeps in-frame sequences only and misses some clones. Where compared with another copy, unresolved V genes explain less than half of these, and the others have no known cause. The V and J calls and clone size come from that table; D and trimming were worked out from the DNA. Here the sample has 350,000 to 450,000 clones; about 90% occur a single time. Jointly, the top ten make up 2.3% of the sample.

CDR1 and CDR2, looked up from the germline V gene, are SGHRS and YFSETQ. From the cysteine up to the phenylalanine, the CDR3 has a length of 15 residues. The DNA shown is the 45-base CDR3, in frame from base 1. V was cut back by 4 bases and J by 0 bases, leaving a gap of 14 bases between them. The sample belongs to a study of blood T cell repertoires in COVID-19 (dated by TCRdb to the early 2020s). For the study in its entirety: Samples from collaborators originated in the United States, Italy and Spain and spanned both the acute and convalescent phases of COVID-19. The material from the prospective study consisted of cDNA or gDNA derived from T cells, B-cell-depleted T cells, or PBMCs. Deeply sampled blood TCRbeta repertoires from subjects exposed to, actively infected with, or recovered from COVID-19 were included in the dataset. The repertoires were released in a freely available public database intended as a resource for research on the immune response to SARS-CoV-2. Samples came from the ongoing ImmuneRACE study (first 160 participants) plus 1,254 subjects from 6 global collaborators. Sample metadata almost always included a de-identified subject ID, COVID-19 status, age in years and sex. Where available, HLA class I and class II types were taken from metadata supplied by the sample provider and were not determined by assay-based typing. Results the study describes overall, beyond this receptor: The amount of clinical and demographic metadata varied by source and participant and was provided uncurated.

One collaborating source in Seattle enrolled patients while the patients were actively infected and followed the patients over time throughout the course of disease. The collaborating institutions used their own protocols to collect whole blood in K2EDTA tubes. Collaborator samples were shipped for TCRbeta analysis as frozen whole blood, isolated PBMCs, or DNA extracted from either sample type. The source of this sequence is a woman aged 55-69 years with COVID-19, enrolled during active disease. Sequencing used peripheral blood. The chain links TRBV5-1 with TRBJ2-7; the D gene is perhaps TRBD2, from 6 matching bases. The DNA sequence is as follows: TGCGCCAGCAGCCGGTGGGACTGGAGCTCCTACGAGCAGTACTTC. Translated, this gives CASSRWDWSSYEQYF.